The 23 T cell receptor beta chains in this list originate from one sample, sequenced in a study of CD4 T cells in relation to SARS-CoV-2 and coronaviruses. These receptors are not linked to any known antigen. This table comes from immunoSEQ multiplex PCR, and its TCRdb copy is limited to in-frame clones, with some not included. This sample has roughly 17,000 clones, with 77% found just once. Unexposed donor CD4+ T cells date from 2011-2018, before the COVID-19 pandemic. After about 11 days of culture, CD4+ T cells were isolated. The sequencing input was CD4+ T cells from PBMCs, cultured in vitro. The source is a human donor in good health.

The chain has TRBV3-1 (or the pseudogene TRBV3-2) and TRBJ1-6, with TRBD1 as a possible D gene (5 bases). The CDR3 is 14 amino acids. V dropped 3 bases and J dropped 6 bases, with 9 bases sitting between them. Germline lookup yields CDR1 LGHDT and CDR2 YNNKEL (reference sequence). The CDR3 DNA is TGTGCCAGCAGCCATCTGCAGGGTAATTCACCCCTCCACTTT. It encodes CASSHLQGNSPLHF.

The chain is built from TRBV7-9 and TRBJ1-2; a possible D gene is TRBD1 (5 bases). The CDR3 spans 15 residues. Germline V gene lookup returns CDR1 SEHNR and CDR2 FQNEAQ (reference sequence). V was pared by 3 bases and J by 4 bases, with 15 bases between. The CDR3 DNA follows: TGTGCCAGCAGCTTCACGTCGGGGCAGGGCTATGGCTACACCTTC. Translated: CASSFTSGQGYGYTF.

DNA for the CDR3: TGTGCCAGTAGTCCCCGGGACAGGACGGTTCCCACCTTC. It is translated as CASSPRDRTVPTF. The gene calls are TRBV19 and TRBJ1-2; 8 bases fit TRBD1. This CDR3 comprises 13 residues. CDR1 is LNHDA and CDR2 is SQIVND in the germline V gene (reference sequence). Losses at the gene ends were 5 bases for V and 13 bases for J; bases not matched to a gene: 12. The whole variable domain, filled in from reference TRBV19 and TRBJ1-2, reads DGGITQSPKYLFRKEGQNVTLSCEQNLNHDAMYWYRQDPGQGLRLIYYSQIVNDFQKGDIAEGYSVSREKKESFPLTVTSAQKNPTAFYLCASSPRDRTVPTFGSGTRLTVV.

The chain combines TRBV11-3 with TRBJ2-2; D is ambiguous. This CDR3 contains 14 residues. Germline V gene sequence: CDR1 SGHNT, CDR2 YENEEA. Trimming shortened V by 8 bases and J by 0 bases, and 10 bases separated the two germline ends. CDR3 in DNA: TGTGCCAGCTCAAGGACCGCGAACACCGGGGAGCTGTTTTTT. It translates to CASSRTANTGELFF.

A few counts support this clone. Written as DNA, the CDR3 is TGCGCCAGCAGCAACGACCGGGACAGCCTCTATGGCTACACCTTC. This codes for CASSNDRDSLYGYTF. The rearrangement uses TRBV4-1 and TRBJ1-2, with 7 bases that match TRBD1. Germline V CDR1 and CDR2: MGHRA, YSYEKL. V was pared by 5 bases and J by 4 bases, with 10 bases of the junction left unmatched. CDR3 length: 15 residues.

V usage is TRBV5-1 and J usage is TRBJ2-7; 7 bases align to TRBD1. The V segment lost 2 bases and the J segment 4 bases; nucleotides outside the gene matches: 9. The germline gives CDR1 SGHRS, CDR2 YFSETQ. The CDR3 extends over 15 amino acids. The CDR3 protein is CASSLSRQGPYEQYF. The DNA for the CDR3 is TGCGCCAGCAGCTTATCTCGACAGGGACCGTACGAGCAGTACTTC.

The gene calls are TRBV19 and TRBJ2-1; 10 bases align to TRBD2. Losses at the gene ends were 3 bases for V and 3 bases for J; bases not matched to a gene: 8. Germline V CDR1 and CDR2: LNHDA, SQIVND (reference sequence). This CDR3 contains 17 residues. CDR3 protein: CASSIEGLATYYNEQFF. As DNA, the CDR3 is TGTGCCAGTAGTATTGAGGGACTAGCGACGTACTACAATGAGCAGTTCTTC. The complete variable domain, with remaining parts taken from reference TRBV19 and TRBJ2-1, reads DGGITQSPKYLFRKEGQNVTLSCEQNLNHDAMYWYRQDPGQGLRLIYYSQIVNDFQKGDIAEGYSVSREKKESFPLTVTSAQKNPTAFYLCASSIEGLATYYNEQFFGPGTRLTVL.

This chain joins TRBV10-3 and TRBJ2-5; 7 nucleotides align to TRBD1. Trimming removed 10 bases from V and 1 base from J; junction bases left unmatched: 3. Germline V gene sequence: CDR1 ENHRY, CDR2 SYGVKD. There are 12 residues in the CDR3. The CDR3: CATGDSQETQYF. The CDR3 DNA sequence: TGTGCCACCGGGGACAGCCAAGAGACCCAGTACTTC.

The gene calls are TRBV27 and TRBJ2-1; D could derive from TRBD1 or TRBD2 (5 bases each). The CDR3 loop spans 14 amino acids. V was trimmed by 5 bases and J by 0 bases, leaving 8 bases between them. Germline V gene lookup returns CDR1 MNHEY and CDR2 SMNVEV (reference sequence). The CDR3 DNA reads as TGTGCCAGCAGTGACGGGACCTCCTACAATGAGCAGTTCTTC. Its protein product is CASSDGTSYNEQFF.

The chain recombines TRBV7-6 with TRBJ2-5, with a weak D call TRBD1 (6 bases). The length of the CDR3 is 18 residues. V was shortened by 4 bases and J by 5 bases, with 26 bases between the two germline ends. Per the germline V gene, CDR1 is SGHVS and CDR2 is FNYEAQ. CDR3 sequence reads: CASSSLTQVAGAWETQYF. The DNA for the CDR3 is TGTGCCAGCAGCTCCCTAACCCAGGTCGCAGGGGCCTGGGAGACCCAGTACTTC.

This chain connects TRBV6-6 to TRBJ2-3; possibly TRBD2 for D (6 bases). Germline CDR1 MNHNY, CDR2 SVGAGI (reference sequence). This CDR3 is 16 amino acids long. Trimming cost V 7 bases and J 0 bases, with 17 bases left between them. CDR3 coding DNA: TGTGCCAGCATCGGGGGACCAGCCCATAGCACAGATACGCAGTATTTT. Translating it yields CASIGGPAHSTDTQYF.

The rearrangement uses TRBV10-3 and TRBJ2-2; tentatively, D is TRBD2 (6 bases). Germline CDR1 reads ENHRY; CDR2 reads SYGVKD. CDR3 length equals 13 residues. V lost 11 bases to trimming and J lost 0 bases, with 10 bases between them. The CDR3 loop is CAVGGSNTGELFF. In nucleotides, the CDR3 is TGTGCCGTCGGGGGTTCGAACACCGGGGAGCTGTTTTTT.

The chain employs TRBV19 and TRBJ1-5; 7 nucleotides agree with TRBD1. CDR1 is LNHDA, CDR2 SQIVND, per germline (reference sequence). The J segment lost 3 bases and the V segment lost 2 bases, leaving 4 bases of the junction unmatched. The CDR3 runs to 15 residues. The chain's CDR3 is CASSIRGQTNQPQHF. The CDR3 DNA reads TGTGCCAGTAGTATAAGGGGACAGACCAATCAGCCCCAGCATTTT.

This rearrangement joins TRBV6-2 or TRBV6-3 to TRBJ2-2, with D uncertain. Germline assignment: CDR1 MNHEY and CDR2 SVGEGT. V was cut by 3 bases and J by 1 base, with 9 bases left in between. The CDR3 totals 15 residues. CDR3 DNA sequence: TGTGCCAGCAGTTATTACAGCTTGAACACCGGGGAGCTGTTTTTT. Translation: CASSYYSLNTGELFF.

There are a few counts of this clone. CDR3 in amino acids: CASSFDRARQPQHF. CDR3 DNA: TGTGCCAGCAGCTTCGACAGGGCCAGGCAGCCCCAGCATTTT. V usage is TRBV6-5 and J usage is TRBJ1-5, with 7 bases aligning to TRBD1. The J segment lost 7 bases and the V segment lost 6 bases, leaving 9 bases of the junction unmatched. The CDR3 spans 14 residues. Per the germline V gene, CDR1 is MNHEY and CDR2 is SVGAGI.

A single count supports this clone. The V gene is TRBV24-1, the J gene TRBJ2-2, with D unclear. The V end lost 7 bases, the J end lost 5 bases, and 4 bases lay between the germline ends. Per germline, CDR1 KGHDR and CDR2 SFDVKD. CDR3 length: 11 amino acids. The CDR3 coding sequence is TGTGCCACCAGCCTTACCGGGGAGCTGTTTTTT. It is translated as CATSLTGELFF.

This sequence joins TRBV27 and TRBJ2-4, with D unclear. The V end was cut by 3 bases, the J end by 0 bases, with 27 bases between. The CDR3 is made up of 21 amino acids. Germline V lookup: CDR1 MNHEY, CDR2 SMNVEV (reference sequence). DNA of the CDR3: TGTGCCAGCAGTTTCCAATCCAAGGAAAGTGAAAGAAGAATAGCCAAAAACATTCAGTACTTC. Protein: CASSFQSKESERRIAKNIQYF.

The gene calls are TRBV29-1 and TRBJ2-5; D uncertain. Looked up from germline, CDR1 is SQVTM and CDR2 is ANQGSEA. V lost 1 base and J 4 bases, leaving 22 bases between the germline ends. This CDR3 spans 17 amino acids. CDR3 sequence reads: CSVEGAPGYLQIETQYF. In DNA, the CDR3 is TGCAGCGTTGAAGGGGCGCCCGGTTACCTTCAGATAGAGACCCAGTACTTC.

The gene calls are TRBV4-2 and TRBJ1-2; D gene uncertain. The CDR3 sequence is 12 residues long. Between the trimmed V and J ends, which lost 3 bases and 8 bases, there was a span of 10 bases. Per the germline V gene, CDR1 is LGHNA and CDR2 is YNFKEQ. CDR3 region: CASSQPVGGYTF. In DNA, the CDR3 is TGTGCCAGCAGCCAGCCAGTCGGAGGCTACACCTTC.

The chain employs TRBV3-1 (or the pseudogene TRBV3-2) and TRBJ2-1; D uncertain. Germline V CDR1 and CDR2: LGHDT, YNNKEL (reference sequence). CDR3 length equals 13 residues. The V gene lost 4 bases and the J gene lost 9 bases, with 13 bases spanning the gap. CDR3 bases: TGTGCCAGCAGCCCACCAGGCGGCGTTGAGCAGTTCTTC. This gives the protein CASSPPGGVEQFF.

This sequence joins TRBV6-1 and TRBJ1-1; 7 bases match TRBD1. CDR3 length: 15 residues. CDR1 MNHNS and CDR2 SASEGT come from the germline V gene. The V segment lost 0 bases and the J segment 4 bases; nucleotides outside the gene matches: 5. DNA of the CDR3: TGTGCCAGCAGTGAAGCGGGACAGAGGAGCACTGAAGCTTTCTTT. Translated, it gives CASSEAGQRSTEAFF.

The V and J genes are TRBV29-1 and TRBJ2-1; D assignment may be TRBD1 or TRBD2 (5 bases each). The CDR3 length is 15 residues. Germline V CDR1 and CDR2: SQVTM, ANQGSEA. The V end was cut by 6 bases, the J end by 2 bases, with 17 bases between. The CDR3 here is CSVSRSRDPYNEQFF. The CDR3 nucleotides are TGCAGCGTGTCACGGAGCAGGGACCCCTACAATGAGCAGTTCTTC.

The chain combines TRBV28 with TRBJ1-1; D is uncertain. V lost 6 bases, J lost 1 base, and 3 bases lay in between. There are 11 residues in the CDR3. The germline CDR1 and CDR2 sequences are MDHEN and SYDVKM. CDR3 in DNA: TGTGCCAGCAGCTCGAACACTGAAGCTTTCTTT. Protein: CASSSNTEAFF.